This T cell receptor beta chain originates from a study of cytomegalovirus exposure and HLA in healthy donors. A note on this clone: Its antigen is undetermined.

Findings and caveats of the study: There were a few CMV-associated chains whose specificity for CMV antigens was confirmed in vitro.

With 60 Vbeta and 13 Jbeta primers, the PCR was carried out. This table comes from immunoSEQ multiplex PCR, and its TCRdb copy is limited to in-frame clones, with some not included. Recorded for this sample: about 100,000 clones. This TCR derives from a man aged 50-60 years in good health and CMV-seronegative. The sequenced material came from PBMCs.

Written as DNA, the CDR3 is TGCGCCAGCAGCCTCCGACAGGAACGAGTAAGAACCGGGGAGCTGTTTTTT. This codes for CASSLRQERVRTGELFF. V is TRBV5-1 and J is TRBJ2-2, with TRBD1 as a possible D gene (6 bases). CDR1 SGHRS and CDR2 YFSETQ come from the germline V gene. This CDR3 comprises 17 residues. V dropped 4 bases and J dropped 5 bases, with 21 bases sitting between them. Supplemented by reference TRBV5-1 and TRBJ2-2, the full variable domain reads KAGVTQTPRYLIKTRGQQVTLSCSPISGHRSVSWYQQTPGQGLQFLFEYFSETQRNKGNFPGRFSGRQFSNSRSEMNVSTLELGDSALYLCASSLRQERVRTGELFFGEGSRLTVL.